The next 4 T cell receptor beta chains were all read from a single sample in a study of Graves' ophthalmopathy and Graves' hyperthyroidism. The authors amplified TCR beta CDR3 regions from RNA transcripts. HTBI-primed RT-PCR formed the first round, and a multiplex PCR formed the second. Using its own MiXCR run on the multiplex PCR reads, TCRdb lists one record per CDR3 protein. The sample carries about half a million distinct CDR3 sequences, approximately 15% recorded once. The sequenced sample consisted of blood. The receptor set was obtained from a woman under 40 with Graves' ophthalmopathy.

This clonotype was detected only a few times. The genes are TRBV7-3 and TRBJ2-4; weak D call: TRBD2 (5 bases). This CDR3 spans 14 amino acids. Trimming shortened V by 5 bases and J by 5 bases, and 13 bases separated the two germline ends. Germline V gene sequence: CDR1 SGHTA, CDR2 FQGTGA. The CDR3 protein is CASSPPGVENIQYF. CDR3 nucleotides: TGTGCCAGCAGCCCCCCCGGGGTGGAAAACATTCAGTACTTC.

The chain uses TRBV12-3 or TRBV12-4 and TRBJ1-2, with D unclear. V gave up 5 bases and J gave up 8 bases, with 18 bases separating them. The CDR3 loop spans 14 amino acids. CDR3 amino acids: CASSPNRKAGGYTF. The CDR3 bases are TGTGCCAGCAGTCCCAATCGAAAGGCCGGGGGCTACACCTTC.

This clonotype has at least ten counts. The chain employs TRBV6-2 or TRBV6-3 and TRBJ1-4; D ambiguous. The V gene's germline CDR1 is MNHEY and CDR2 SVGEGT. This CDR3 is built from 14 residues. Between the trimmed V and J ends, which lost 6 bases and 8 bases, there was a span of 16 bases. DNA of the CDR3: TGTGCCAGCAGCCGGCCGCAGGTGGAGGAAAAACTGTTTTTT. It is translated as CASSRPQVEEKLFF.

The sample holds a few counts of this clonotype. The rearrangement joins TRBV30 to TRBJ2-2; D ambiguous. The ends were cut back, 2 bases at V and 6 bases at J, with 10 bases in the middle. From germline, CDR1 is GTSNPN and CDR2 SVGIG (reference sequence). The length of the CDR3 is 13 residues. The chain's CDR3 is CAWSTDGSGELFF. The CDR3, as DNA: TGTGCCTGGAGTACAGATGGATCCGGGGAGCTGTTTTTT.